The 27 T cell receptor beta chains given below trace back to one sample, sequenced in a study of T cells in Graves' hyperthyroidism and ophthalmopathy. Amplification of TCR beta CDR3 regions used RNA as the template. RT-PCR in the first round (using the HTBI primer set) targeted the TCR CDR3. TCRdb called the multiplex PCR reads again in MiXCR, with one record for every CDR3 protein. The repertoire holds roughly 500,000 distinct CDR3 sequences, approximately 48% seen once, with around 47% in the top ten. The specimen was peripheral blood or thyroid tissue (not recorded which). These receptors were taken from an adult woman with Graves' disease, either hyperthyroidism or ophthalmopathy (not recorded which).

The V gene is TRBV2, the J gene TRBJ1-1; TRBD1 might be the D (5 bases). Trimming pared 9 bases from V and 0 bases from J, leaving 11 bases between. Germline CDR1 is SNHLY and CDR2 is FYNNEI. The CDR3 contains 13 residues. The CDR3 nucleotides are TGTGCCAGACAGACAGACCTGAACACTGAAGCTTTCTTT. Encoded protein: CARQTDLNTEAFF.

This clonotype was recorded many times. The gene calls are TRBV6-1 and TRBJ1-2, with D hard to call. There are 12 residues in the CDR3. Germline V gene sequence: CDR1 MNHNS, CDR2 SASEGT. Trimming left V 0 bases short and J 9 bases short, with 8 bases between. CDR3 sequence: CASSEAAFSYTF. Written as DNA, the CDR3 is TGTGCCAGCAGTGAAGCTGCGTTCAGCTACACCTTC.

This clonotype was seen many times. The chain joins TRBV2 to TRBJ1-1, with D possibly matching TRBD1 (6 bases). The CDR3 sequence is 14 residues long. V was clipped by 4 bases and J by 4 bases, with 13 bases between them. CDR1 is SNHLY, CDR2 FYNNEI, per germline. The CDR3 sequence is CASSVKGGSTEAFF. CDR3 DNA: TGTGCCAGCAGTGTGAAGGGGGGCAGCACTGAAGCTTTCTTT.

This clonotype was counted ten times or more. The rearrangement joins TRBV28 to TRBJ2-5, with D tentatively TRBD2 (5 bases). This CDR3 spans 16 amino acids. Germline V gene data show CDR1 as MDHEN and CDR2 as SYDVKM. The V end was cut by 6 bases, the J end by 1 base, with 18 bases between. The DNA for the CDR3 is TGTGCCAGCAGCCGTACGACCTTAGCGTCCCAAGAGACCCAGTACTTC. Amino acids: CASSRTTLASQETQYF.

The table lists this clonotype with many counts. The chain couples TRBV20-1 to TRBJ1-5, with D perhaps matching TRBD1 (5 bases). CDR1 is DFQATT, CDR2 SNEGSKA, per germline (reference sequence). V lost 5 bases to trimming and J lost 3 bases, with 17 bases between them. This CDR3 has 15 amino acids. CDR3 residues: CSAGRAATDNQPQHF. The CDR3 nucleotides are TGCAGTGCTGGCCGGGCCGCGACAGACAATCAGCCCCAGCATTTT.

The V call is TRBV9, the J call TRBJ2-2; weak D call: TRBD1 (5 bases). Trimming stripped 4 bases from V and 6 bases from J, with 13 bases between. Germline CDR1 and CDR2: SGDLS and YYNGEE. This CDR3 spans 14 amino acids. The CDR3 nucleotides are TGTGCCAGCAGCACAACCAGGGTTGCCGGGGAGCTGTTTTTT. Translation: CASSTTRVAGELFF.

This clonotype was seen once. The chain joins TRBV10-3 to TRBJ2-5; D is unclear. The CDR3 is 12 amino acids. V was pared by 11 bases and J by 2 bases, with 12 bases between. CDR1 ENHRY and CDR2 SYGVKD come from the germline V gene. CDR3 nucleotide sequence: TGTGCCGTCCGAGGCGAGCAAGAGACCCAGTACTTC. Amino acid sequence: CAVRGEQETQYF.

In DNA form, the CDR3 reads TGTGCCACCAGTGATGGACTAGCGGCCCTCCAGACCCAGTACTTC. Its translation: CATSDGLAALQTQYF. The chain is built from TRBV24-1 and TRBJ2-5; 10 bases are a match to TRBD2. The length of the CDR3 is 15 residues. Looked up from germline, CDR1 is KGHDR and CDR2 is SFDVKD. After removal of 3 bases from V and 6 bases from J, the junction contained 6 bases not matched to a gene.

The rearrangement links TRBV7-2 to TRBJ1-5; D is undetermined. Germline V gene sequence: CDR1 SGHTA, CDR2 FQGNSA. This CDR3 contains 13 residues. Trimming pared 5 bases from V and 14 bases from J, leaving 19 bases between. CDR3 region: CASSPPSGDYEHF. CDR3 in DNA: TGTGCCAGCAGCCCCCCTAGCGGGGATTACGAGCATTTT.

CDR3 sequence reads: CASSTTGTKREKLFF. CDR3 coding DNA: TGTGCCAGTAGTACTACAGGAACCAAGAGGGAAAAACTGTTTTTT. This chain connects TRBV19 to TRBJ1-4; tentatively, D is TRBD1 (5 bases). The ends were cut back, 4 bases at V and 8 bases at J, with 17 bases in the middle. The germline gives CDR1 LNHDA, CDR2 SQIVND (reference sequence). This CDR3 region has 15 residues.

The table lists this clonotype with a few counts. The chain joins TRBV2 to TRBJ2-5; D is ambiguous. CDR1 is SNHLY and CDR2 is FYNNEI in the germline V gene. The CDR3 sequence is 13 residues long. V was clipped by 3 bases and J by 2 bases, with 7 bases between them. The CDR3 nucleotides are TGTGCCAGCAGTGATGTCGGGCAAGAGACCCAGTACTTC. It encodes CASSDVGQETQYF.

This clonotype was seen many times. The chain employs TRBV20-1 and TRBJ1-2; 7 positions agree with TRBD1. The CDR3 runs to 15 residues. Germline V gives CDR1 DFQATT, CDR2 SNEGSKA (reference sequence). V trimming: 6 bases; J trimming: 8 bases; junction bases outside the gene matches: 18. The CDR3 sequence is CSARNDLDRAYGYTF. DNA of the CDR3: TGCAGTGCCCGAAATGACCTTGACAGGGCCTACGGCTACACCTTC.

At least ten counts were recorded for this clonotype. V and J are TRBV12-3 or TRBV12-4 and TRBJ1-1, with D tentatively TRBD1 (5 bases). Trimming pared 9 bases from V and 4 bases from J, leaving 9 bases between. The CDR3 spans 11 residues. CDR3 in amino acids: CASQGSTEAFF. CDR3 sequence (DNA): TGTGCCAGTCAGGGCAGCACTGAAGCTTTCTTT.

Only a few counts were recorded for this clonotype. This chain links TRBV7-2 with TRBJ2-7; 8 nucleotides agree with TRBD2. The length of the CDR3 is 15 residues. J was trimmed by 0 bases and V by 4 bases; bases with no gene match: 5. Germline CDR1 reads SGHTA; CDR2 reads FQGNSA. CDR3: CASSYSGTSSYEQYF. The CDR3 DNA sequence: TGTGCCAGCAGCTACTCCGGGACTAGCTCCTACGAGCAGTACTTC.

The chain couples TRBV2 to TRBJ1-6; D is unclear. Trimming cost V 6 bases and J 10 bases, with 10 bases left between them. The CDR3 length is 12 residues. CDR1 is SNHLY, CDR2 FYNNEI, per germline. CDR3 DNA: TGTGCCAGCAGCGTGACTAAGTCACCCCTCCACTTT. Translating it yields CASSVTKSPLHF. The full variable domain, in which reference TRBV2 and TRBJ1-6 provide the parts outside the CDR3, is EPEVTQTPSHQVTQMGQEVILRCVPISNHLYFYWYRQILGQKVEFLVSFYNNEISEKSEIFDDQFSVERPDGSNFTLKIRSTKLEDSAMYFCASSVTKSPLHFGNGTRLTVT.

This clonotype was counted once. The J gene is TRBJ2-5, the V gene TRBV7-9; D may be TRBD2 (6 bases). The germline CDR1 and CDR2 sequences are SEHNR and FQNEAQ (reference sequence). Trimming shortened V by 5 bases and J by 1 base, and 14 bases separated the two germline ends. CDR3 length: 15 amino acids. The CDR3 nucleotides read TGTGCCAGCAGCCACCGAGGAGGGCCCCAAGAGACCCAGTACTTC. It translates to CASSHRGGPQETQYF.

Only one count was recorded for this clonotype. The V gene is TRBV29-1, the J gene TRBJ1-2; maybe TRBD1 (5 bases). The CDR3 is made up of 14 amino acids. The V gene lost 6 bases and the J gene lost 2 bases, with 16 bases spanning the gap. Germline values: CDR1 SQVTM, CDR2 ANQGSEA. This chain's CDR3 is CSVVGGSFNYGYTF. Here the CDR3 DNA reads TGCAGCGTCGTGGGGGGGTCATTCAACTATGGCTACACCTTC.

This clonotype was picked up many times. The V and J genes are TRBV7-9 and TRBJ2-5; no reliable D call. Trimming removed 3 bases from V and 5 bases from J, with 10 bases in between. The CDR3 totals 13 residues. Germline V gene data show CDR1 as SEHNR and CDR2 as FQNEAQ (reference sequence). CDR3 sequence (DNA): TGTGCCAGCAGCTTGGGATCCTGGGAGACCCAGTACTTC. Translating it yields CASSLGSWETQYF.

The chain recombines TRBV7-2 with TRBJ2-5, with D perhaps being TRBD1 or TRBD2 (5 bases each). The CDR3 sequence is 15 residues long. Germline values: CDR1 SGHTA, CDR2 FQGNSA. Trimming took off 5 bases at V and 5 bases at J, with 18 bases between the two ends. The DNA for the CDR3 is TGTGCCAGCAGCGAGGGACGTAGACAACAGGAGACCCAGTACTTC. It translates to CASSEGRRQQETQYF.

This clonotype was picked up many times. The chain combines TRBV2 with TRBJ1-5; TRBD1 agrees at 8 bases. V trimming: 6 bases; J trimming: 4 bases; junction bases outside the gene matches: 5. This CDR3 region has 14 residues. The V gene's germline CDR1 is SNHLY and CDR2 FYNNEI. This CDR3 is CASRKDRGNQPQHF. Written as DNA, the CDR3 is TGTGCCAGCAGGAAAGACAGGGGAAATCAGCCCCAGCATTTT.

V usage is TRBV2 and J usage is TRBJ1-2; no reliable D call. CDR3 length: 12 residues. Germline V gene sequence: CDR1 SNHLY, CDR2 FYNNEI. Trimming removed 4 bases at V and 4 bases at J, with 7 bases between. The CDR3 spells CASSVRSYGYTF. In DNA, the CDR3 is TGTGCCAGCAGTGTCAGGTCCTATGGCTACACCTTC. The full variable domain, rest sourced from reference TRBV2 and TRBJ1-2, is EPEVTQTPSHQVTQMGQEVILRCVPISNHLYFYWYRQILGQKVEFLVSFYNNEISEKSEIFDDQFSVERPDGSNFTLKIRSTKLEDSAMYFCASSVRSYGYTFGSGTRLTVV.

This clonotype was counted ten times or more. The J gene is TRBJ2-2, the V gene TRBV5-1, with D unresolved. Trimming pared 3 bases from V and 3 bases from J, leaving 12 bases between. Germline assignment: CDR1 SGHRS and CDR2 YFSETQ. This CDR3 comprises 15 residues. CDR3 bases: TGCGCCAGCAGCTCCACCGGGCGAGACACCGGGGAGCTGTTTTTT. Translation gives CASSSTGRDTGELFF. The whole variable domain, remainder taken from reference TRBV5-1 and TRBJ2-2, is KAGVTQTPRYLIKTRGQQVTLSCSPISGHRSVSWYQQTPGQGLQFLFEYFSETQRNKGNFPGRFSGRQFSNSRSEMNVSTLELGDSALYLCASSSTGRDTGELFFGEGSRLTVL.

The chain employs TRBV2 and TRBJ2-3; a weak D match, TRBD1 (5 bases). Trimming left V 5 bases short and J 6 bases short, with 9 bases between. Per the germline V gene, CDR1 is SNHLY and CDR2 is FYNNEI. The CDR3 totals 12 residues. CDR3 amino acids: CASSLGRDTQYF. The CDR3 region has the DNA TGTGCCAGCAGTTTGGGGCGGGATACGCAGTATTTT.

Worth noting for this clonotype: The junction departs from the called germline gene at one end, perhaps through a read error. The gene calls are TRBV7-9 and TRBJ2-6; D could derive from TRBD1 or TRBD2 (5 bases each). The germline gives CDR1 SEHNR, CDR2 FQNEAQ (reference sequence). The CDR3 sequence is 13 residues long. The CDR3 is CASSLALGTLVAF. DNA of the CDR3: TGTGCCAGCAGCTTAGCGCTTGGGACGCTAGTTGCTTTC.

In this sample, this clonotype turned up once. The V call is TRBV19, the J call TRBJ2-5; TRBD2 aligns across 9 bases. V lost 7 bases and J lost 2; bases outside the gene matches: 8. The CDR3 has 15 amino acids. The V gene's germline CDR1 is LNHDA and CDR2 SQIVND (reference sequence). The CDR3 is CASNAGLAAQETQYF. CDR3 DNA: TGTGCCAGTAACGCGGGACTAGCAGCTCAAGAGACCCAGTACTTC. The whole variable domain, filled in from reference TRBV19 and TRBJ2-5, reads DGGITQSPKYLFRKEGQNVTLSCEQNLNHDAMYWYRQDPGQGLRLIYYSQIVNDFQKGDIAEGYSVSREKKESFPLTVTSAQKNPTAFYLCASNAGLAAQETQYFGPGTRLLVL.

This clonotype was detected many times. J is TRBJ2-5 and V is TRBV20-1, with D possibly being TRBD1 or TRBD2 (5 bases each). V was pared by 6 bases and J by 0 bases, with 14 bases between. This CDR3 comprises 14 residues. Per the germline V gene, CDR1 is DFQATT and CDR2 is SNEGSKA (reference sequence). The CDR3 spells CSAMVGTYQETQYF. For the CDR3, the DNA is TGCAGTGCCATGGTCGGGACGTACCAAGAGACCCAGTACTTC.

The CDR3 here is CSVETGGPYEQYF. In DNA, the CDR3 is TGCAGCGTTGAAACAGGGGGGCCCTACGAGCAGTACTTC. V is TRBV29-1 and J is TRBJ2-7, with 8 bases that match TRBD1. The CDR3 is 13 residues long. The V gene end was trimmed by 2 bases and the J gene end by 2 bases; junction bases not matched to a gene: 2. The germline V gene encodes CDR1 SQVTM and CDR2 ANQGSEA.